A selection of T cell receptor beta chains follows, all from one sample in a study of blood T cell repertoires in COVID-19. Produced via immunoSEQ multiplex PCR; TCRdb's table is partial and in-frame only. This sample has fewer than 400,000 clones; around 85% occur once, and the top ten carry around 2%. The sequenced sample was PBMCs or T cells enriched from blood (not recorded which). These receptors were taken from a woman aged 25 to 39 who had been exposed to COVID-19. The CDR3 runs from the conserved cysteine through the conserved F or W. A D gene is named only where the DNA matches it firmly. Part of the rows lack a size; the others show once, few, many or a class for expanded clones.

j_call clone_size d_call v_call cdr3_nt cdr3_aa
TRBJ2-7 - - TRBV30 TGTGCCTGGAGTCCACCGGACAGAGAGAGCTCCTACGAGCAGTACTTC CAWSPPDRESSYEQYF
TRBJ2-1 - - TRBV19 TGTGCCAGTAGTATAGTTGGCAGGGGAGATGAGCAGTTCTTC CASSIVGRGDEQFF
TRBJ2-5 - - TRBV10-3 TGTGCCATCAGTGAGTCCCAGGGGCAGGAGACCCAGTACTTC CAISESQGQETQYF
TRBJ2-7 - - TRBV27 TGTGCCAGCAGTCAAAACGCACAGGGCGGAGAGCAGTACTTC CASSQNAQGGEQYF
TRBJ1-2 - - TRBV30 TGTGCCTGGAGAAGGCCGGGAGCTAACTATGGCTACACCTTC CAWRRPGANYGYTF
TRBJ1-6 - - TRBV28 TGTGCCAGCAGTTTGGATGGGGGCGGTCGTTCACCCCTCCACTTT CASSLDGGGRSPLHF
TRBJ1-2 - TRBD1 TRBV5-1 TGCGCCAGCAGCTTGACGGCAACAGGGGGGTTGAACTATGGCTACACCTTC CASSLTATGGLNYGYTF
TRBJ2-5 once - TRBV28 TGTGCCAGCAGTTTGAGGGAGACCCAGTACTTC CASSLRETQYF
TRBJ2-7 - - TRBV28 TGTGCCAGCATCCCTTTAGGTGCCCGAAAGGGCGGGTTCTCCTACGAGCAGTACTTC CASIPLGARKGGFSYEQYF
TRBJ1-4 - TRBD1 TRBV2 TGTGCCAGCGGGGCCAGGACAGGAGGTGAAAAACTGTTTTTT CASGARTGGEKLFF
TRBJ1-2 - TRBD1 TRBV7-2 TGTGCCAGCAGCTCGCCGGGACAGGGGGGTGGCTACACCTTC CASSSPGQGGGYTF
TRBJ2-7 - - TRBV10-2 TGCGCCAGCAGTTCGGACTCGGGCGTCTACGAGCAGTACTTC CASSSDSGVYEQYF
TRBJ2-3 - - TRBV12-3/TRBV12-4 TGTGCCAGCAGTTCCACTCAGGGTGGGACGCAGTATTTT CASSSTQGGTQYF
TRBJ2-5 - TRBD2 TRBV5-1 TGCGCCAGCAGCTTGGGGGAAGCGGGGCTCGGTGAGACCCAGTACTTC CASSLGEAGLGETQYF
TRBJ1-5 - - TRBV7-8 TGTGCCAGCAGCTTCGACGTGGGGCCTCGGGTCGAGCCCCAGCATTTT CASSFDVGPRVEPQHF
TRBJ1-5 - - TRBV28 TGTGCCAGCACCTTATCGGGGTGGAATCAGCCCCAGCATTTT CASTLSGWNQPQHF
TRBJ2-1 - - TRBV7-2 TGTGCCAGCAGCGGCACTCCTGTAGCGGCGCATGAGCAGTTCTTC CASSGTPVAAHEQFF
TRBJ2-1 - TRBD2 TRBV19 TGTGCCAGTAGTATGGCGGGAGGGTTATACAATGAGCAGTTCTTC CASSMAGGLYNEQFF
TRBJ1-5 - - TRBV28 TGTGTCCTTCATCAGCCCCAGCATTTT CVLHQPQHF
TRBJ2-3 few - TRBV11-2 TGTGCCAGCAGCTTAAGGCGGAGTAGCACAGATACGCAGTATTTT CASSLRRSSTDTQYF
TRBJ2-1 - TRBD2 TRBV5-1 TGCGCCAGCAGCTTGGGGCTAGCGGGGGAGAGCTCCTACAATGAGCAGTTCTTC CASSLGLAGESSYNEQFF
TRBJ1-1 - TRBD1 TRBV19 TGTGCCAGTAGGATGAGGGGGCTCACTGAAGCTTTCTTT CASRMRGLTEAFF
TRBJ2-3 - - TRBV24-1 TGTGCCACCAGTGTGGCAGGGGCAGATACGCAGTATTTT CATSVAGADTQYF
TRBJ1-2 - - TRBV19 TGTGCCAGTAGGGGCCCGCCGGTGCCTAACTATGGCTACACCTTC CASRGPPVPNYGYTF
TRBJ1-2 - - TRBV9 TGTGCCAGCAGCGACTCGACTGCGTTCAACTATGGCTACACCTTC CASSDSTAFNYGYTF
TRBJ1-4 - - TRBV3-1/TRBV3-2 TGTGCCAGCAGCCCCCGTGCGGGACTCTCAGGGGAAAAACTGTTTTTT CASSPRAGLSGEKLFF
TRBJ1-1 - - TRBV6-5 TGTGCCAGCAGTTACGCGCAGGGAAGTAGTACTGAAGCTTTCTTT CASSYAQGSSTEAFF
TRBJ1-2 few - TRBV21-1 TGTGCCAGCAGCAAGGTAGGGGATGGCTACACCTTC CASSKVGDGYTF
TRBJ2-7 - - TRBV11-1 TGTGCCAGCAGCCCGGGCCTCGAGGGCGAGCAGTACTTC CASSPGLEGEQYF
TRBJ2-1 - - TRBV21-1 TGTGCCAGCAGCAAGGGACTAGCGGGGGGGTTCTCCTACAATGAGCAGTTCTTC CASSKGLAGGFSYNEQFF
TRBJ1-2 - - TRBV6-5 TGTGCCAGCAGATTCAGACAGAGCCCCTATGGCTACACCTTC CASRFRQSPYGYTF
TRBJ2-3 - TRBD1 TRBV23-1 TGCGCCAGCAGTCAACGGACAGGGGTTGCAGATACGCAGTATTTT CASSQRTGVADTQYF
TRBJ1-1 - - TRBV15 TGTGCCACCACCACCGGGGGGCGGACTGAAGCTTTCTTT CATTTGGRTEAFF
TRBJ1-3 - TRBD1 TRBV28 TGTGCCACCCAACAGGGGGCTGGAAACACCATATATTTT CATQQGAGNTIYF
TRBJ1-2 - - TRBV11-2 TGTGCCAGCAGCTGGACTGATGGCTACACCTTC CASSWTDGYTF
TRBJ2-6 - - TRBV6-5 TGTGCCAGCAGTTACGGGAGCTCTGGGGCCAACGTCCTGACTTTC CASSYGSSGANVLTF
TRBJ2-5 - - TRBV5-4 TGTGCCAGCTCCAAGGGGTACCAAGAGACCCAGTACTTC CASSKGYQETQYF
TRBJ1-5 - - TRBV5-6 TGTGCCAGCAGCTGGGGGCAGGCCACGATTAGTCAGCCCCAGCATTTT CASSWGQATISQPQHF
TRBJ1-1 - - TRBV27 TGTGCCAGCAGTTCGGATGGGGGTGGGGGGACTGAAGCTTTCTTT CASSSDGGGGTEAFF
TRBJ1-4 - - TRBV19 TGTGCCAGTAGTATGATACTGGTCCGTAATGAAAAACTGTTTTTT CASSMILVRNEKLFF
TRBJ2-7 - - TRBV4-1 TGCGCCAGCAGCCACACAGGGAGCGAGCAGTACTTC CASSHTGSEQYF
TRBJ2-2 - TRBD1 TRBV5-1 TGCGCCAGCAGCATGACACAGGGGGGCACCGGGGAGCTGTTTTTT CASSMTQGGTGELFF
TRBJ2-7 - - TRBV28 TGTGCCACCCTCGATAGCGTCACCTACGAGCAGTACTTC CATLDSVTYEQYF
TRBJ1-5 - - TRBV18 TGTGCCAGCTCACCACCGACGGTGACCGGGAATCAGCCCCAGCATTTT CASSPPTVTGNQPQHF
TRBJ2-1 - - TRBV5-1 TGCGCCAGCAGCACCGGGCAGGGGCGGGTCAATGAGCAGTTCTTC CASSTGQGRVNEQFF
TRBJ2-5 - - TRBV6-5 TGTGCCAGCAGTTACTCGAGATCTCAAGAGACCCAGTACTTC CASSYSRSQETQYF
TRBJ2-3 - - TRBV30 TGTGCCTGGAGTGTACAGGATACGCAGTATTTT CAWSVQDTQYF
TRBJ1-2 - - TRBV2 TGTGCCAGCAGTGATATCATACAAACCGCTGGCTACACCTTC CASSDIIQTAGYTF
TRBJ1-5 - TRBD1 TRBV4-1 TGCGCCAGCAGCCAACCCGGGACAGGGAAGGGTCAGCCCCAGCATTTT CASSQPGTGKGQPQHF
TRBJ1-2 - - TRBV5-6 TGTGCCAGCAGCAATACAGGGTTTGGTAACTATGGCTACACCTTC CASSNTGFGNYGYTF
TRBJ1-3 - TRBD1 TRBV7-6 TGTGCCAGCAGCTTAAGGGCAGGGGGGTCCCTTGGAAACACCATATATTTT CASSLRAGGSLGNTIYF
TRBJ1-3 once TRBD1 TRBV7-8 TGTGCCAGCAGCTTACAAGACAGGGTCTCTGGAAACACCATATATTTT CASSLQDRVSGNTIYF
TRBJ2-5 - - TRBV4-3 TGCGCCAGCAGCCAAGACAAGGGGGTTCAAGAGACCCAGTACTTC CASSQDKGVQETQYF
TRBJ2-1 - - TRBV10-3 TGTGCCATCAGTGATGCGGGAAGCTCCTACAATGAGCAGTTCTTC CAISDAGSSYNEQFF
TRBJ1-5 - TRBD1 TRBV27 TGTGCCAGCAGTTTAATTCGCGGGACAGACAATCAGCCCCAGCATTTT CASSLIRGTDNQPQHF
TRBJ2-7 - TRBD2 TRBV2 TGTGCCAGCAGTGAGTCCACTAGCGGGAGTGGGTACGAGCAGTACTTC CASSESTSGSGYEQYF